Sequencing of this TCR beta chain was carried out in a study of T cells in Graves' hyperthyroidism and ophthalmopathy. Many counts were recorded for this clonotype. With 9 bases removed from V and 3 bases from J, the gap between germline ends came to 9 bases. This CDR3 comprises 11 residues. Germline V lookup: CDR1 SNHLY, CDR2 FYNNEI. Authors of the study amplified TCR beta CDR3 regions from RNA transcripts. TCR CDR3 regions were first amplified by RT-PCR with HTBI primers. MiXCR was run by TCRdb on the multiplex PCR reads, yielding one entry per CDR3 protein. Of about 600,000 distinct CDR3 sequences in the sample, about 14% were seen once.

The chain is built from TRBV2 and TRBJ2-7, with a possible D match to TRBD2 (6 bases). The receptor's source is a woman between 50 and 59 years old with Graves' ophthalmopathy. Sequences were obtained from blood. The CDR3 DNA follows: TGTGCCAGTGGAGCGGGCTACGAGCAGTACTTC. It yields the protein CASGAGYEQYF.